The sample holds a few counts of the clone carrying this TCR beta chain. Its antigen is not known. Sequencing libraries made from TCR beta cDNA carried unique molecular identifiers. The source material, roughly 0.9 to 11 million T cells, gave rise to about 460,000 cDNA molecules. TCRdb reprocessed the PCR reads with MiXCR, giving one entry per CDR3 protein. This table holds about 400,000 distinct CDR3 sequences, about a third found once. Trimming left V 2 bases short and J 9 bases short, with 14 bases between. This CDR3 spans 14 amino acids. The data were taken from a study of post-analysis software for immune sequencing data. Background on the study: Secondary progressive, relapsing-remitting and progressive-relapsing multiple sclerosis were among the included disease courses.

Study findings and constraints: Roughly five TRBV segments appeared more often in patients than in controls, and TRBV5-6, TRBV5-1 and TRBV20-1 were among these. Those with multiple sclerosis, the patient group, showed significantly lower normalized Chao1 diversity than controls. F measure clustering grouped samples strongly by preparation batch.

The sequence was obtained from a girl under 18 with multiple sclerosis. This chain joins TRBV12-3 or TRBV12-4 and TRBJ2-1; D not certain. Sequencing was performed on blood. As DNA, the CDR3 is TGTGCCAGCAGTTTAAGGCAAAGCGCGCGTGAGCAGTTCTTC. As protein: CASSLRQSAREQFF.